This T cell receptor (beta chain) was sequenced in a study of cytomegalovirus exposure and HLA in healthy donors. Study-wide results and limits: Three chains tied to CMV proved CMV antigen-specific in vitro. Accurate predictions that matched the HLA-A and HLA-B alleles of most subjects were reportedly made from TCR beta sequences. Presence/absence analyses assumed roughly uniform sequencing depth across donors, which may not hold.

60 Vbeta and 13 Jbeta primers were used in PCR. Method: immunoSEQ multiplex PCR; TCRdb's copy keeps in-frame clones and lacks some. The sample has 170,000 or so clones, about 80% seen once. Germline V gene lookup returns CDR1 LNHDA and CDR2 SQIVND (reference sequence). V trimming: 4 bases; J trimming: 4 bases; junction bases outside the gene matches: 19. The length of the CDR3 is 20 residues. On this clone: Its antigen remains unknown.

The rearrangement links TRBV19 to TRBJ2-2; the match to TRBD1 covers 9 bases. What was sequenced was PBMCs. This receptor was taken from a boy younger than 18 in good health and CMV-seronegative. CDR3 sequence: CASSRWTGENLIRGTGELFF. CDR3 nucleotide sequence: TGTGCCAGTAGTAGATGGACAGGGGAGAATTTAATTCGGGGCACCGGGGAGCTGTTTTTT.